Listed below are T cell receptor beta chains from one sample, sequenced in a study of blood T cell repertoires in COVID-19. Assay used: immunoSEQ multiplex PCR; TCRdb lists only in-frame clones, some missing. The sample has 250,000 to 300,000 clones; about 88% are singletons. The sequenced material came from peripheral blood. All receptors come from a woman in her 70s with COVID-19, enrolled during active disease. The CDR3 runs from the conserved cysteine through the conserved F or W. The D gene is left open where the match is weak. Clone size, where shown, is once, few, many, or a class for clones that have expanded.

v_call	d_call	clone_size	j_call	cdr3_nt	cdr3_aa
TRBV5-1	.	.	TRBJ2-1	TGCGCCAGCAGCTTTCCCGGAGGGAATGAGCAGTTCTTC	CASSFPGGNEQFF
TRBV21-1	.	.	TRBJ2-7	TGTGCCAGCAGCAAAGAGGGTGGTAGTTGCGGGGGGGCCTACGAGCAGTACTTC	CASSKEGGSCGGAYEQYF
TRBV6-5	TRBD1	.	TRBJ1-1	TGTGCCAGCAGTTCCGGCGCAGGGGGCGTTTGGACTGAAGCTTTCTTT	CASSSGAGGVWTEAFF
TRBV7-2	.	.	TRBJ1-3	TGTGCCAGCAGCCCCGGGGGGACCCTGGGTGGAGACACCATATATTTT	CASSPGGTLGGDTIYF
TRBV7-9	.	once	TRBJ1-2	TGTGCCAGCAGCTTTTCGATGACAGGAGCTAACTATGGCTACACCTTC	CASSFSMTGANYGYTF
TRBV9	.	once	TRBJ1-3	TGTGCCAGCAGCGTAGGGGAGACGAGCACCATATATTTT	CASSVGETSTIYF
TRBV18	TRBD1	.	TRBJ1-2	TGTGCCAGCTCACAACAGGGGCTCTATGGCTACACCTTC	CASSQQGLYGYTF
TRBV30	TRBD1	.	TRBJ1-1	TGTGCCTGGACCAGACTTCGGGACAGGGGGTCGGACACTGAAGCTTTCTTT	CAWTRLRDRGSDTEAFF
TRBV5-8	TRBD1	once	TRBJ2-7	TGTGCCAGCAGCTTAAACAGGGGTTACGAGCAGTACTTC	CASSLNRGYEQYF
TRBV7-9	TRBD2	once	TRBJ2-5	TGTGCCAGCAGCCGAAAACCCGGCGGGGGGGAGACCCAGTACTTC	CASSRKPGGGETQYF
TRBV5-1	TRBD2	.	TRBJ2-1	TGCGCCAGCAGCTTGGATAGCGGGGGGTACAATGAGCAGTTCTTC	CASSLDSGGYNEQFF
TRBV6-2/TRBV6-3	.	.	TRBJ2-3	TGTGCCAGCAGTTATCATACAGATACGCAGTATTTT	CASSYHTDTQYF
TRBV7-9	TRBD1	.	TRBJ1-1	TGTGCCAGCAGCCGGACAGGAGATGAAGCTTTCTTT	CASSRTGDEAFF
TRBV28	.	.	TRBJ1-1	TGTGCCAGCAGATATAACACTGAAGCTTTCTTT	CASRYNTEAFF
TRBV7-2	.	.	TRBJ1-1	TGTGCCAGCAGCTCTCCTCGACAGACACAGTCCGAAGCTTTCTTT	CASSSPRQTQSEAFF
TRBV5-4	.	.	TRBJ1-4	TGTGCCAGCAGGGGGGAGGGTAATGAAAAACTGTTTTTT	CASRGEGNEKLFF
TRBV29-1	.	.	TRBJ1-5	TGCAGCGTCGCATTAGATCAGGGCAATCAGCCCCAGCATTTT	CSVALDQGNQPQHF
TRBV19	.	.	TRBJ2-1	TGTGCCAGTCGGCAGGGCTACAATGAGCAGTTCTTC	CASRQGYNEQFF
TRBV21-1	.	.	TRBJ2-7	TGTGCCAGCCTAAGCGGGGGATTCTACGAGCAGTACTTC	CASLSGGFYEQYF
TRBV3-1/TRBV3-2	.	.	TRBJ1-2	TGTGCCAGCAGCCAATCAGGGTTGAGCGGCTACACCTTC	CASSQSGLSGYTF
TRBV6-5	TRBD1	.	TRBJ2-7	TGTGCCAGCAGGTACCTTACAGGGGGCTCCGAGCAGTACTTC	CASRYLTGGSEQYF
TRBV6-5	.	.	TRBJ1-2	TGTGCCAGCAAAGGGGACCTCGGCAGGGGCGGCTACACCTTC	CASKGDLGRGGYTF
TRBV30	TRBD1	.	TRBJ2-7	TGTGCCTGGAGTTCCGACAGGGACGAGCAGTACTTC	CAWSSDRDEQYF
TRBV7-9	TRBD1	.	TRBJ1-2	TGTGCCAGCAGTTCGGGGACAGGGGGCTATGGCTACACCTTC	CASSSGTGGYGYTF